This T cell receptor beta chain was retrieved from a study of T cells in localized non-small cell lung cancer. Study-wide findings and caveats: A denser population of T cells in blood accompanied longer overall survival. Exceeding tumor, uninvolved adjacent lung had the highest T cell clonality. Heterogeneity cannot be ruled out, as sequencing used one tumor region only. In adjacent lung appeared a median around 60 of the top 100 tumor clones.

Profiling relied on immunoSEQ multiplex PCR, and the TCRdb table lists in-frame clones only, not all of them. In the table there are about 52,000 clones, around 90% of which are singletons. A word on this clone: Its specificity is not known.

The V and J ends lost 6 bases and 8 bases respectively, with 10 bases between them. Germline values: CDR1 LNHDA, CDR2 SQIVND (reference sequence). The CDR3 runs to 11 residues. The sequences come from PBMCs, collected before any cancer treatment. V usage is TRBV19 and J usage is TRBJ1-1; no reliable D call. This TCR derives from a female donor with stage II lung adenocarcinoma. CDR3 protein: CASSWTGEAFF. As DNA, the CDR3 is TGTGCCAGTAGCTGGACCGGAGAAGCTTTCTTT.